This TCR beta chain was identified in a study of blood T cell repertoires in COVID-19. About the research overall: PBMCs, B-cell-depleted T cells, or T cells were the source of the cDNA or gDNA that made up the material.

Per the original data handling: Estimation of nucleated cell counts relied on the amplification of reference gene primers. TCRdb's table, derived via immunoSEQ multiplex PCR, lists solely in-frame clones and lacks some. Clone size and V and J calls were adopted from that table, with D and trimming inferred from the DNA. In the table there are roughly 250,000 clones, more than 75% of which are singletons. About this clone itself: In the same sample, other DNA sequences code for this CDR3.

V lost 3 bases and J lost 4, with 9 bases in between. CDR3 length: 13 amino acids. The specimen sequenced was PBMCs or T cells enriched from blood (not recorded which). The V call is TRBV12-3 or TRBV12-4, the J call TRBJ2-5; TRBD2 is a possible D gene (6 bases). The sequence derives from a woman aged 40 to 55 with acute COVID-19. The CDR3 loop reads CASSLPEGETQYF. For the CDR3, the DNA is TGTGCCAGCAGTTTGCCGGAGGGAGAGACCCAGTACTTC.